This T cell receptor beta chain was sequenced in a study of T cell clonotyping in hematopoietic cell transplantation. Germline V CDR1 and CDR2: SGHTA, FQGNSA. Trimming cost V 1 base and J 2 bases; bases outside gene matches: 5. CDR3 length equals 16 residues. Time point meaning: recipient sample about 28 days before transplant, after cytoreduction. The data were produced by immunoSEQ multiplex PCR, yet TCRdb's version contains in-frame clones alone and is incomplete. The sample contains approximately 46,000 clones, just over 85% of which appear only once. The TCR sequence derives from a man in his sixties with biphenotypic leukemia. Some clones in this sample may be carry-over from other donors' samples. The sample in question was peripheral blood mononuclear cells, obtained before stem cell transplant. V is TRBV7-2 and J is TRBJ2-7; TRBD2 aligns across 10 bases. CDR3 nucleotide sequence: TGTGCCAGCAGCTTAGGGACTAGCGGATTACCCTACGAGCAGTACTTC. It encodes CASSLGTSGLPYEQYF.